Reported below is one T cell receptor beta chain. The entry originates in a study of blood T cell repertoires in COVID-19. Per the original data handling: Using reference gene primer amplification, nucleated cell counts were estimated. Profiled with immunoSEQ multiplex PCR; TCRdb holds only in-frame clones, not every one. For V, J and clone size, that table is used; D and trimming come from the DNA. Of around 190,000 clones listed, about 81% are singletons. This study enrolled people aged about 18 to 90 from under 25 US geographic areas. This sequence was found in a man aged 35-49 years who had recovered from COVID-19. Sample: PBMCs or T cells enriched from blood (not recorded which).

CDR3 bases: TGCGCCAGCAGCATAGCAACTCCCTACGAGCAGTACTTC. This encodes CASSIATPYEQYF. The rearrangement joins TRBV5-1 to TRBJ2-7; no firm D call. The CDR3 runs 13 residues. The germline gives CDR1 SGHRS, CDR2 YFSETQ. Trimming shortened V by 4 bases and J by 2 bases, and 10 bases separated the two germline ends.